The sequence of this T cell receptor (beta chain) was determined in a study of T-cell reconstitution after alpha-beta-depleted transplantation in children. As it was prepared, the TCRbeta library received unique molecular identifiers. MiXCR, run by TCRdb on the PCR reads, gives a single entry per CDR3 protein. The table lists approximately 420,000 distinct CDR3 sequences, approximately 11% of them singletons. The V gene's germline CDR1 is MGHDK and CDR2 SYGVNS. This CDR3 is built from 13 residues. V lost 7 bases and J lost 0, with 9 bases in between. The chain couples TRBV25-1 to TRBJ2-5; D remains unclear. Here the sequenced sample was PBMCs from the stem cell graft donor, taken from the stem cell graft. This clonotype originated in a human donor who donated a stem cell graft to a child with acute myeloid leukemia. The CDR3 nucleotides are TGTGCCAGCACCGACACGTACCAAGAGACCCAGTACTTC. Encoded protein: CASTDTYQETQYF.